One and the same sample provided the 23 T cell receptor beta chains below, sequenced in a study of CD8 T cells in ankylosing spondylitis. TCRdb reprocessed the 5' RACE reads with MiXCR, giving one entry per CDR3 protein. The table lists roughly 140,000 distinct CDR3 sequences, around 42% of them singletons. The sequencing sample was made of synovial fluid, either unsorted or a sorted T cell fraction (not recorded which). The origin of the receptors is a male donor with ankylosing spondylitis.

This clonotype has only a few counts. This chain links TRBV27 with TRBJ2-3; D is perhaps TRBD1 or TRBD2 (5 bases each). Germline V CDR1 and CDR2: MNHEY, SMNVEV (reference sequence). The germline V and J ends were trimmed by 7 bases and 7 bases, with 27 bases remaining between them. This CDR3 is 17 amino acids long. The CDR3 reads CASITRVGRTPPYTQYF. In DNA form, the CDR3 reads TGTGCCAGCATTACGAGGGTCGGAAGGACACCGCCCTATACGCAGTATTTT.

The chain recombines TRBV18 with TRBJ2-5; D assignment may be TRBD1 or TRBD2 (5 bases each). Deletions cut 2 bases from V and 1 base from J, with 14 bases between. This CDR3 contains 16 residues. Germline V gene data show CDR1 as KGHSH and CDR2 as LQKENI. The CDR3 bases are TGTGCCAGCTCACCAGGGACGTCCCGGGCCCAAGAGACCCAGTACTTC. Its protein product is CASSPGTSRAQETQYF.

This clonotype was counted between two and nine times. In nucleotides, the CDR3 is TGTGCCAGCAGTTTGGGGCCAGACCAAAGGTACTTC. Translating gives CASSLGPDQRYF. This rearrangement joins TRBV12-3 or TRBV12-4 to TRBJ2-7; D is possibly TRBD1 (5 bases). V lost 3 bases to trimming and J lost 12 bases, with 15 bases between them. The CDR3 covers 12 residues.

V is TRBV5-1 and J is TRBJ1-1; 9 bases are a match to TRBD1. This CDR3 has 14 amino acids. Trimming at V came to 3 bases and at J to 5 bases, leaving 5 bases not matched to a gene. Germline V lookup: CDR1 SGHRS, CDR2 YFSETQ. The CDR3 loop is CASSWTGVWTEAFF. The CDR3, as DNA: TGCGCCAGCAGCTGGACAGGGGTTTGGACTGAAGCTTTCTTT.

This clonotype turned up a few times. This chain uses TRBV18 with TRBJ2-3; no definite D call. The CDR3 is 12 residues long. CDR1 KGHSH and CDR2 LQKENI come from the germline V gene. Trimming pared 4 bases from V and 6 bases from J, leaving 8 bases between. CDR3 residues: CASSLYWDTQYF. CDR3 nucleotides: TGTGCCAGCTCACTCTACTGGGATACGCAGTATTTT.

This clonotype is a singleton in its sample. This chain connects TRBV7-2 to TRBJ2-7; D may be TRBD2 (6 bases). Between the trimmed V and J ends, which lost 4 bases and 5 bases, there was a span of 18 bases. Germline CDR1 SGHTA, CDR2 FQGNSA. The CDR3 loop spans 15 amino acids. CDR3 sequence reads: CASSSRMGRGDEQYF. CDR3 DNA sequence: TGTGCCAGCAGCTCCCGGATGGGGCGGGGAGACGAGCAGTACTTC.

This chain joins TRBV5-5 and TRBJ2-3; 9 nucleotides match TRBD2. The germline CDR1 and CDR2 sequences are SGHKS and YYEKEE (reference sequence). The CDR3 length is 16 residues. V was clipped by 0 bases and J by 6 bases; unmatched bases: 8. The CDR3 DNA reads as TGTGCCAGCAGCTTGGCCGCGCGCGGGGGGGTGGATACGCAGTATTTT. This sequence encodes CASSLAARGGVDTQYF.

This clonotype was seen only a few times. J is TRBJ2-2 and V is TRBV12-3 or TRBV12-4; 9 bases agree with TRBD1. The V gene end was trimmed by 3 bases and the J gene end by 4 bases; junction bases not matched to a gene: 9. CDR3 length: 17 amino acids. The CDR3 loop is CASSLFWDREVTGELFF. CDR3 sequence (DNA): TGTGCCAGCAGTTTGTTTTGGGACAGGGAGGTCACCGGGGAGCTGTTTTTT.

CDR3 nucleotides: TGTGCCTGGAGTGTAATGGGAAGGACATACACCGGGGAGCTGTTTTTT. Protein sequence: CAWSVMGRTYTGELFF. The chain uses TRBV30 and TRBJ2-2; TRBD1 is a possible D gene (5 bases). Germline V CDR1 and CDR2: GTSNPN, SVGIG (reference sequence). This CDR3 comprises 16 residues. Deletions cut 0 bases from V and 3 bases from J, with 14 bases between.

This clonotype was observed once. The chain uses TRBV19 and TRBJ2-2; D call uncertain. The CDR3 runs 12 residues. CDR1 is LNHDA and CDR2 is SQIVND in the germline V gene (reference sequence). The V end lost 2 bases, the J end lost 6 bases, and 4 bases lay between the germline ends. Here the CDR3 reads CASSIQAGELFF. CDR3 coding DNA: TGTGCCAGTAGTATACAGGCCGGGGAGCTGTTTTTT.

This clonotype was counted a few times. The chain uses TRBV29-1 and TRBJ1-2, with D hard to call. Germline CDR1 reads SQVTM; CDR2 reads ANQGSEA. The V end was cut by 4 bases, the J end by 3 bases, with 6 bases between. The CDR3 has 11 residues. The CDR3 bases are TGCAGCGTTGGCCAGCACTATGGCTACACCTTC. This sequence encodes CSVGQHYGYTF.

The V call is TRBV2, the J call TRBJ2-1, with no clear D. Germline CDR1 and CDR2: SNHLY and FYNNEI. Trimming cost V 0 bases and J 4 bases, with 13 bases left between them. CDR3 length: 16 amino acids. For the CDR3, the DNA is TGTGCCAGCAGTGAAGCTGCGGCCCTATTATACAATGAGCAGTTCTTC. Amino acids: CASSEAAALLYNEQFF. Filled out from reference TRBV2 and TRBJ2-1, the complete variable domain reads EPEVTQTPSHQVTQMGQEVILRCVPISNHLYFYWYRQILGQKVEFLVSFYNNEISEKSEIFDDQFSVERPDGSNFTLKIRSTKLEDSAMYFCASSEAAALLYNEQFFGPGTRLTVL.

V and J are TRBV4-1 and TRBJ2-2; possible D gene TRBD2, 6 bases. CDR1 MGHRA and CDR2 YSYEKL come from the germline V gene. CDR3 length: 15 residues. Trimming cost V 0 bases and J 3 bases, with 8 bases left between them. The CDR3 here is CASSQEPGDTGELFF. The CDR3 coding sequence is TGCGCCAGCAGCCAAGAACCGGGGGACACCGGGGAGCTGTTTTTT.

This clonotype was seen only a few times. The chain combines TRBV27 with TRBJ2-7; D unresolved. Trimming removed 8 bases from V and 3 bases from J, with 8 bases in between. The CDR3 loop spans 11 amino acids. Germline V gives CDR1 MNHEY, CDR2 SMNVEV (reference sequence). The CDR3: CASGLGYEQYF. The CDR3 bases are TGTGCCAGCGGGCTTGGCTACGAGCAGTACTTC.

This clonotype has just one count. This sequence joins TRBV25-1 and TRBJ1-4, with a tentative D call TRBD1 (5 bases). Germline-derived CDR1 and CDR2 are MGHDK and SYGVNS. The CDR3 spans 14 residues. V lost 6 bases, J lost 8 bases, and 16 bases lay in between. CDR3 DNA: TGTGCCAGCAGCTCGTGGGGGGAGGAAGAAAAACTGTTTTTT. It encodes CASSSWGEEEKLFF.

This clonotype was recorded at least ten times. J is TRBJ2-1 and V is TRBV4-1; D is uncertain. The germline CDR1 and CDR2 sequences are MGHRA and YSYEKL. V dropped 2 bases and J dropped 8 bases, with 4 bases sitting between them. The CDR3 totals 11 residues. This CDR3 is CASSQLDEQFF. CDR3 in DNA: TGCGCCAGCAGCCAATTGGATGAGCAGTTCTTC.

The chain uses TRBV28 and TRBJ2-7; possibly TRBD1 for D (6 bases). V was trimmed by 8 bases and J by 3 bases, leaving 14 bases between them. CDR3 length: 13 residues. Germline V lookup: CDR1 MDHEN, CDR2 SYDVKM. The CDR3 loop reads CASRPGDHYEQYF. The CDR3 bases are TGTGCCAGCCGGCCAGGGGACCACTACGAGCAGTACTTC.

This clonotype was recorded many times. CDR3 in amino acids: CAISDPQGGAGSETQYF. The CDR3 nucleotides read TGTGCCATCAGTGATCCCCAAGGGGGCGCGGGTTCTGAGACCCAGTACTTC. The chain is built from TRBV10-3 and TRBJ2-5, with 7 bases aligning to TRBD1. J was trimmed by 5 bases and V by 3 bases; bases with no gene match: 15. The germline CDR1 and CDR2 sequences are ENHRY and SYGVKD. The CDR3 spans 17 residues.

This sequence joins TRBV28 and TRBJ2-1; 7 positions match TRBD1. Trimming cost V 10 bases and J 4 bases; bases outside gene matches: 22. The CDR3 covers 18 residues. Germline CDR1 reads MDHEN; CDR2 reads SYDVKM. The CDR3 here is CANCETLIDRDHYNEQFF. The CDR3 DNA reads TGTGCCAATTGCGAGACACTAATCGACAGGGACCATTACAATGAGCAGTTCTTC.

The CDR3 nucleotides are TGTGCCAGCAGCCATAACAGGAATGAGCAGTTCTTC. Translated: CASSHNRNEQFF. V gene TRBV28 combines with J gene TRBJ2-1, with TRBD1 as a possible D gene (5 bases). CDR1 MDHEN and CDR2 SYDVKM come from the germline V gene. This CDR3 region has 12 residues. Trimming left V 6 bases short and J 7 bases short, with 10 bases between.

This clonotype was observed a few times. The CDR3 DNA is TGTGCCAGCAGCTTAGGACAGGGACGGTTCTTC. Translation: CASSLGQGRFF. J is TRBJ2-1 and V is TRBV11-2, with 7 nucleotides matching TRBD1. The germline V gene has CDR1 SGHAT and CDR2 FQNNGV. Germline trimming cut 1 base from V and 15 bases from J; bases unmatched to any gene: 3. CDR3 length equals 11 residues. The variable domain in full, with the rest retrieved from reference TRBV11-2 and TRBJ2-1, is EAGVAQSPRYKIIEKRQSVAFWCNPISGHATLYWYQQILGQGPKLLIQFQNNGVVDDSQLPKDRFSAERLKGVDSTLKIQPAKLEDSAVYLCASSLGQGRFFGPGTRLTVL.

The V and J genes are TRBV24-1 and TRBJ1-1; D is possibly TRBD1 (5 bases). Germline lookup yields CDR1 KGHDR and CDR2 SFDVKD. The CDR3 runs to 16 residues. The V end was cut by 3 bases, the J end by 3 bases, with 16 bases between. In DNA form, the CDR3 reads TGTGCCACCAGTGATGCCTATAAGGGGCCGGACACTGAAGCTTTCTTT. Translated, it gives CATSDAYKGPDTEAFF.

This chain joins TRBV7-9 and TRBJ2-7; 7 positions agree with TRBD2. Unmatched junction bases numbered 12, after V lost 7 bases and J lost 3 bases. Looked up from germline, CDR1 is SEHNR and CDR2 is FQNEAQ (reference sequence). The length of the CDR3 is 15 residues. The CDR3 DNA reads as TGTGCCAGCACCCCATCGGGGCTAGCGGTCTACGAGCAGTACTTC. Its translation is CASTPSGLAVYEQYF.